This T cell receptor beta chain was captured in a study of identical twins. TCRdb passed the 5' RACE reads through MiXCR, listing each CDR3 protein once. The sample lists about 660,000 distinct CDR3 sequences, over 8.5% occurring once. Looked up from germline, CDR1 is SEHNR and CDR2 is FQNEAQ (reference sequence). V shed 5 bases and J shed 14 bases, with 16 bases lying between them. The CDR3 runs to 13 residues. These same records also appear under a second study, on yellow fever vaccine responses in identical twins.

The sample taken for sequencing was PBMCs. The origin of this receptor is a woman between 18 and 30 years old in good health. V gene TRBV7-9 combines with J gene TRBJ1-6, with D unresolved. CDR3: CASSGRAKVSLHF. The DNA of the CDR3 is TGTGCCAGCAGCGGGAGGGCGAAAGTCTCCCTCCACTTT.